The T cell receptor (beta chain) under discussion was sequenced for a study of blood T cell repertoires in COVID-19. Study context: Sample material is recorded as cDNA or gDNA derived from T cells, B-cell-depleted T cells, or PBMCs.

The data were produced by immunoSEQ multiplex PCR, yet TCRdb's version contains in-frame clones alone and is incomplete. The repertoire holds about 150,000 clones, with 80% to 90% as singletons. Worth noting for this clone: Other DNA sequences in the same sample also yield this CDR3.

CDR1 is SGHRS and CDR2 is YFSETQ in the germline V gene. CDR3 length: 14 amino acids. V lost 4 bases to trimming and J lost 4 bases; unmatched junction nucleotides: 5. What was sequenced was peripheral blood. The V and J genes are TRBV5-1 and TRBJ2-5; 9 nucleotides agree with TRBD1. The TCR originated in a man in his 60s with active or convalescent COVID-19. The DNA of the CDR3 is TGCGCCAGCAGCCCGGGACAGGGCGGAGAGACCCAGTACTTC. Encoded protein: CASSPGQGGETQYF.